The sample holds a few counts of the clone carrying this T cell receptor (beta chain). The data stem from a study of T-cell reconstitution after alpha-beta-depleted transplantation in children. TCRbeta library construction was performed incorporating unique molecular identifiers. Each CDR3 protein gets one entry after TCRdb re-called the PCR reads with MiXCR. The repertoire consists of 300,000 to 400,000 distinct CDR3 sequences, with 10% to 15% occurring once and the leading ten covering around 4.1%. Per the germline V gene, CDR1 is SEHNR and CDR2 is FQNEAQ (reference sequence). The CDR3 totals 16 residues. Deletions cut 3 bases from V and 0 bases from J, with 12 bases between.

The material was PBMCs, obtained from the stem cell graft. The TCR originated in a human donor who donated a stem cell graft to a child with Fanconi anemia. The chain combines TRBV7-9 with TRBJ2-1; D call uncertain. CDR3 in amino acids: CASSFRMRSSYNEQFF. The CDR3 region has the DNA TGTGCCAGCAGCTTTAGAATGCGGAGCTCCTACAATGAGCAGTTCTTC.